Below, 9 T cell receptor beta chains from the same sample are listed, as sequenced in a study of shared clonotypes between healthy human individuals. The table came from immunoSEQ multiplex PCR; TCRdb's copy has only in-frame clones and leaves some out. The sample carries roughly 2,300,000 clones, 85% to 95% recorded once. Sequencing was done on a sample of naive CD4+ T cells from PBMCs. Sample subset: CD45RA+ positively selected. These receptor sequences come from a man aged 18-30 years in good health. Some clones in this sample may be carry-over from other donors' samples.

The chain combines TRBV6-1 with TRBJ2-5; D is uncertain. Germline lookup yields CDR1 MNHNS and CDR2 SASEGT. Trimming shortened V by 6 bases and J by 0 bases, and 14 bases separated the two germline ends. The CDR3 runs to 15 residues. In DNA, the CDR3 is TGTGCCAGCAGGGTCCTTCGCTACCACCAAGAGACCCAGTACTTC. Protein sequence: CASRVLRYHQETQYF.

The J gene is TRBJ2-1, the V gene TRBV7-3; 10 nucleotides align to TRBD1. This CDR3 spans 15 amino acids. J lost 8 bases, V lost 4 bases, and 8 bases had no gene match. Germline CDR1 SGHTA, CDR2 FQGTGA. The CDR3 nucleotides are TGTGCCAGCAGCTCGTCCCGGGACAGGGGATATGAGCAGTTCTTC. It yields the protein CASSSSRDRGYEQFF.

This chain joins TRBV19 and TRBJ2-7; 8 positions match TRBD1. Trimming cost V 6 bases and J 3 bases; bases outside gene matches: 7. Germline lookup yields CDR1 LNHDA and CDR2 SQIVND (reference sequence). There are 14 residues in the CDR3. CDR3 region: CASSPGQADYEQYF. The CDR3 DNA follows: TGTGCCAGTAGCCCGGGACAGGCCGACTACGAGCAGTACTTC.

The chain carries TRBV2 and TRBJ2-1, with 10 bases identical to TRBD2. The J segment lost 7 bases and the V segment lost 5 bases, leaving 8 bases of the junction unmatched. The CDR3 spans 15 residues. Germline CDR1 SNHLY, CDR2 FYNNEI. The CDR3 sequence is CASSPSGSLANEQFF. DNA of the CDR3: TGTGCCAGCAGTCCTAGCGGGAGTCTAGCAAATGAGCAGTTCTTC.

This chain connects TRBV27 to TRBJ2-2, with 7 bases lining up with TRBD2. Germline-derived CDR1 and CDR2 are MNHEY and SMNVEV (reference sequence). This CDR3 is built from 13 residues. V shed 7 bases and J 9 bases; nucleotides not matched to a gene: 8. The CDR3 nucleotides are TGTGCCAGCATTGGGCGGGAGCCGAGGGAGCTGTTTTTT. Encoded protein: CASIGREPRELFF.

J is TRBJ1-5 and V is TRBV28, with D maybe TRBD1 (5 bases). The CDR3 contains 16 residues. Trimming stripped 6 bases from V and 1 base from J, with 16 bases between. From germline, CDR1 is MDHEN and CDR2 SYDVKM. CDR3 sequence reads: CASSPGGGWSNQPQHF. In DNA form, the CDR3 reads TGTGCCAGCAGCCCGGGGGGGGGTTGGAGCAATCAGCCCCAGCATTTT.

The rearrangement uses TRBV27 and TRBJ2-5; 9 nucleotides align to TRBD1. V lost 4 bases to trimming and J lost 6 bases; unmatched junction nucleotides: 9. Per the germline V gene, CDR1 is MNHEY and CDR2 is SMNVEV (reference sequence). The length of the CDR3 is 15 residues. The DNA of the CDR3 is TGTGCCAGCAGTTCAGTACAGGGGGCTTTCAAGACCCAGTACTTC. Protein sequence: CASSSVQGAFKTQYF.

The J gene is TRBJ2-7, the V gene TRBV5-4, with D maybe TRBD2 (5 bases). This CDR3 is 14 amino acids long. Trimming took off 4 bases at V and 1 base at J, with 12 bases between the two ends. CDR1 and CDR2 from the germline V gene are SGHNT and YYREEE (reference sequence). CDR3 in DNA: TGTGCCAGCAGCCCCGGAGGCTATTCCTACGAGCAGTACTTC. This gives the protein CASSPGGYSYEQYF.

The chain couples TRBV20-1 to TRBJ2-7; D call uncertain. CDR1 and CDR2 from the germline V gene are DFQATT and SNEGSKA (reference sequence). The CDR3 contains 11 residues. Trimming removed 4 bases at V and 6 bases at J, with 10 bases between. The DNA for the CDR3 is TGCAGTGCTACCTACTATAGCGAGCAGTACTTC. It is translated as CSATYYSEQYF.